Each of the 29 T cell receptor beta chains below was sequenced from the same sample in a study of cytotoxic CD8 clonotypes in ibrutinib-treated CLL. Generated by immunoSEQ multiplex PCR, the TCRdb table keeps only in-frame clones and is missing some. The profile shows 110,000 to 150,000 clones, about 78% of them singletons. Here the sequenced sample was PBMCs, taken after 24 months of ibrutinib treatment. The receptor source for this set is a human donor with chronic lymphocytic leukemia.

The chain uses TRBV19 and TRBJ1-4; 9 nucleotides align to TRBD1. The germline CDR1 and CDR2 sequences are LNHDA and SQIVND (reference sequence). Losses at the gene ends were 2 bases for V and 3 bases for J; bases not matched to a gene: 1. The CDR3 loop spans 15 amino acids. The CDR3 sequence: CASSIRQGANEKLFF. In DNA form, the CDR3 reads TGTGCCAGTAGTATAAGACAGGGGGCTAATGAAAAACTGTTTTTT.

The chain recombines TRBV6-5 with TRBJ2-7, with 8 positions matching TRBD2. Germline V lookup: CDR1 MNHEY, CDR2 SVGAGI. The CDR3 is 12 amino acids. Trimming at V came to 5 bases and at J to 5 bases, leaving 2 bases not matched to a gene. CDR3 region: CASSRGGNEQYF. The CDR3 DNA is TGTGCCAGCAGTCGGGGGGGGAACGAGCAGTACTTC.

The CDR3 bases are TGTGCCAGCAGCCCCCAGCTGGGACTAAATCAGCCCCAGCATTTT. Translated: CASSPQLGLNQPQHF. The chain uses TRBV7-2 and TRBJ1-5, with D perhaps matching TRBD1 (5 bases). Trimming shortened V by 5 bases and J by 4 bases, and 15 bases separated the two germline ends. Germline V gene data show CDR1 as SGHTA and CDR2 as FQGNSA. The CDR3 spans 15 residues.

The chain joins TRBV6-5 to TRBJ2-3; D uncertain. The CDR3 spans 14 residues. V lost 5 bases, J lost 0 bases, and 9 bases lay in between. The germline gives CDR1 MNHEY, CDR2 SVGAGI. CDR3 in amino acids: CASSPPDSTDTQYF. The CDR3 DNA sequence: TGTGCCAGCAGTCCACCCGACAGCACAGATACGCAGTATTTT.

The V and J genes are TRBV7-2 and TRBJ1-2; perhaps TRBD1 as D (5 bases). The CDR3 has 14 amino acids. V dropped 1 base and J dropped 4 bases, with 10 bases sitting between them. Germline V gives CDR1 SGHTA, CDR2 FQGNSA. Written as DNA, the CDR3 is TGTGCCAGCAGCTTAGAGGGCAGGGCCTATGGCTACACCTTC. Translated: CASSLEGRAYGYTF.

There are a few counts of this clone. The V call is TRBV28, the J call TRBJ2-7; D perhaps matches TRBD1 (6 bases). Germline CDR1 is MDHEN and CDR2 is SYDVKM. V was clipped by 6 bases and J by 9 bases, with 18 bases between them. The CDR3 runs to 13 residues. The CDR3 DNA is TGTGCCAGCAGCCCCGGATTCACAGGGTGGCAGTACTTC. Its protein is CASSPGFTGWQYF.

J is TRBJ1-2 and V is TRBV19; D not certain. The CDR3 covers 12 residues. Germline V gene sequence: CDR1 LNHDA, CDR2 SQIVND (reference sequence). Trimming pared 4 bases from V and 0 bases from J, leaving 3 bases between. CDR3 in amino acids: CASSNTNYGYTF. In nucleotides, the CDR3 is TGTGCCAGTAGTAACACTAACTATGGCTACACCTTC.

The CDR3 nucleotides read TGCGCCAGCAGCCCCGGCACAGGGTTTTATGGCTACACCTTC. This encodes CASSPGTGFYGYTF. The chain joins TRBV4-3 to TRBJ1-2; weak D call: TRBD1 (6 bases). V dropped 4 bases and J dropped 5 bases, with 14 bases sitting between them. Germline V gives CDR1 LGHNA, CDR2 YSLEER. This CDR3 comprises 14 residues.

V and J are TRBV27 and TRBJ2-1; 9 positions agree with TRBD2. Germline-derived CDR1 and CDR2 are MNHEY and SMNVEV (reference sequence). This CDR3 spans 17 amino acids. With V trimmed by 3 bases and J by 7 bases, 13 bases remained unmatched. The CDR3 is CASSLRGGAGGLNEQFF. CDR3 nucleotides: TGTGCCAGCAGTTTGAGGGGGGGAGCGGGAGGACTTAATGAGCAGTTCTTC.

This clone showed up just once. V is TRBV9 and J is TRBJ1-6, with a weak D call TRBD1 (6 bases). Trimming stripped 1 base from V and 7 bases from J, with 9 bases between. The germline CDR1 and CDR2 sequences are SGDLS and YYNGEE. The CDR3 loop spans 14 amino acids. The DNA for the CDR3 is TGTGCCAGCAGCGTACGGACAGCAAATTCACCCCTCCACTTT. It is translated as CASSVRTANSPLHF.

This chain uses TRBV5-4 with TRBJ2-5; the D call may be TRBD1 or TRBD2 (5 bases each). Trimming took off 0 bases at V and 2 bases at J, with 11 bases between the two ends. The CDR3 covers 15 residues. The V gene's germline CDR1 is SGHNT and CDR2 YYREEE (reference sequence). CDR3 region: CASSLGWGGQETQYF. CDR3 DNA: TGTGCCAGCAGCTTGGGTTGGGGCGGGCAAGAGACCCAGTACTTC.

This sequence joins TRBV28 and TRBJ2-5; 12 nucleotides line up with TRBD2. The germline V gene has CDR1 MDHEN and CDR2 SYDVKM. Trimming took 5 bases from V and 4 from J; bases not matched to a gene: 2. This CDR3 comprises 14 residues. CDR3 sequence: CASSAGLAGETQYF. The CDR3 nucleotides read TGTGCCAGCAGTGCGGGACTAGCGGGAGAGACCCAGTACTTC.

This chain uses TRBV7-3 with TRBJ2-2; D gene unclear. The CDR3 consists of 13 residues. With 3 bases removed from V and 7 bases from J, the gap between germline ends came to 9 bases. Germline V gene lookup returns CDR1 SGHTA and CDR2 FQGTGA. The CDR3 sequence is CASSFPTGGELFF. CDR3 in DNA: TGTGCCAGCAGCTTCCCGACGGGCGGGGAGCTGTTTTTT.

This chain uses TRBV5-8 with TRBJ2-3; the D gene is possibly TRBD2 (5 bases). From germline, CDR1 is SGHTS and CDR2 YDEGEE. This CDR3 region has 16 residues. With 0 bases removed from V and 4 bases from J, the gap between germline ends came to 15 bases. CDR3 coding DNA: TGTGCCAGCAGCTTGGGGGCGGGCCTCGGCGCAGATACGCAGTATTTT. This sequence encodes CASSLGAGLGADTQYF.

The rearrangement joins TRBV11-2 to TRBJ2-5; TRBD2 matches 11 bases. CDR3 size: 16 residues. CDR1 is SGHAT, CDR2 FQNNGV, per germline. The V segment lost 5 bases and the J segment 4 bases; nucleotides outside the gene matches: 9. The CDR3 here is CASSQGTGLAGETQYF. The CDR3 DNA reads as TGTGCCAGCAGCCAAGGTACCGGACTAGCGGGAGAGACCCAGTACTTC.

The chain is built from TRBV4-2 and TRBJ1-5; TRBD1 might be the D (5 bases). The CDR3 loop spans 13 amino acids. Per germline, CDR1 LGHNA and CDR2 YNFKEQ. Trimming took off 0 bases at V and 6 bases at J, with 6 bases between the two ends. CDR3 residues: CASSQDGGQPQHF. The CDR3 bases are TGTGCCAGCAGCCAAGATGGGGGTCAGCCCCAGCATTTT.

This rearrangement joins TRBV6-6 to TRBJ2-3; D gene ambiguous. The CDR3 is made up of 14 amino acids. Germline V gene lookup returns CDR1 MNHNY and CDR2 SVGAGI (reference sequence). Between the trimmed V and J ends, which lost 7 bases and 4 bases, there was a span of 15 bases. The CDR3 region is CASTPALGADTQYF. DNA of the CDR3: TGTGCCAGCACCCCGGCCCTGGGCGCAGATACGCAGTATTTT.

The chain joins TRBV6-5 to TRBJ1-1; D is uncertain. This CDR3 has 11 amino acids. From germline, CDR1 is MNHEY and CDR2 SVGAGI. With 4 bases removed from V and 8 bases from J, the gap between germline ends came to 8 bases. The CDR3, as DNA: TGTGCCAGCAGTTCCACCGCGGAAGCTTTCTTT. Its translation: CASSSTAEAFF.

By its share, this clone is large. This rearrangement joins TRBV5-1 to TRBJ2-3, with 9 bases aligning to TRBD2. V shed 2 bases and J 4 bases; nucleotides not matched to a gene: 2. Germline CDR1 and CDR2: SGHRS and YFSETQ. This CDR3 contains 14 residues. The CDR3 loop reads CASSFPSGADTQYF. The CDR3 coding sequence is TGCGCCAGCAGCTTCCCTAGCGGGGCAGATACGCAGTATTTT.

This rearrangement joins TRBV4-2 to TRBJ1-5; D may be TRBD1 (6 bases). CDR1 LGHNA and CDR2 YNFKEQ come from the germline V gene. Trimming shortened V by 1 base and J by 7 bases, and 14 bases separated the two germline ends. This CDR3 is 15 amino acids long. This CDR3 reads CASSQGGQGGQPQHF. The CDR3 DNA sequence: TGTGCCAGCAGCCAAGGGGGGCAAGGTGGACAGCCCCAGCATTTT.

This clone was detected only a few times. The rearrangement uses TRBV7-3 and TRBJ2-3; the D gene is possibly TRBD2 (5 bases). The CDR3 consists of 14 residues. Germline V gene sequence: CDR1 SGHTA, CDR2 FQGTGA. V was trimmed by 5 bases and J by 6 bases, leaving 15 bases between them. The CDR3 region is CASSRTGPGDTQYF. In DNA, the CDR3 is TGTGCCAGCAGCCGGACTGGCCCCGGGGATACGCAGTATTTT. The full variable domain, in which reference TRBV7-3 and TRBJ2-3 provide the parts outside the CDR3, is GAGVSQTPSNKVTEKGKYVELRCDPISGHTALYWYRQSLGQGPEFLIYFQGTGAADDSGLPNDRFFAVRPEGSVSTLKIQRTERGDSAVYLCASSRTGPGDTQYFGPGTRLTVL.

The chain joins TRBV7-2 to TRBJ1-6; 8 bases line up with TRBD1. After removal of 0 bases from V and 7 bases from J, the junction contained 5 bases not matched to a gene. Germline values: CDR1 SGHTA, CDR2 FQGNSA. There are 16 residues in the CDR3. The CDR3 nucleotides are TGTGCCAGCAGCTTAGCGGGGACAGGCTTAAATTCACCCCTCCACTTT. It translates to CASSLAGTGLNSPLHF.

The chain employs TRBV5-1 and TRBJ2-7, with 9 bases that match TRBD1. Trimming at V came to 4 bases and at J to 6 bases, leaving 2 bases not matched to a gene. The germline CDR1 and CDR2 sequences are SGHRS and YFSETQ. This CDR3 comprises 12 residues. CDR3 coding DNA: TGCGCCAGCAGCCGACAGGGGGGCGAGCAGTACTTC. It translates to CASSRQGGEQYF.

The chain is built from TRBV7-6 and TRBJ2-2; the match to TRBD2 covers 12 bases. CDR3 length: 18 amino acids. Germline loops: CDR1 SGHVS, CDR2 FNYEAQ. V gave up 1 base and J gave up 6 bases; unmatched junction bases: 9. The CDR3 protein is CASSLGPSGRAIAGELFF. The DNA of the CDR3 is TGTGCCAGCAGCTTAGGTCCTAGCGGGAGGGCCATTGCCGGGGAGCTGTTTTTT.

The chain links TRBV15 to TRBJ1-2, with D possibly being TRBD1 (5 bases). The germline V and J ends were trimmed by 3 bases and 5 bases, with 10 bases remaining between them. The CDR3 runs to 13 residues. Germline lookup yields CDR1 LNHNV and CDR2 YYDKDF (reference sequence). The CDR3 region is CATSSGGGYGYTF. In DNA form, the CDR3 reads TGTGCCACCAGCAGTGGGGGGGGATATGGCTACACCTTC. Combining the CDR3 with reference TRBV15 and TRBJ1-2 gives the whole variable domain DAMVIQNPRYQVTQFGKPVTLSCSQTLNHNVMYWYQQKSSQAPKLLFHYYDKDFNNEADTPDNFQSRRPNTSFCFLDIRSPGLGDTAMYLCATSSGGGYGYTFGSGTRLTVV.

The chain has TRBV7-2 and TRBJ2-4, with 7 positions matching TRBD1. Germline CDR1 is SGHTA and CDR2 is FQGNSA. CDR3 length: 14 residues. The V segment lost 5 bases and the J segment 6 bases; nucleotides outside the gene matches: 7. DNA for the CDR3: TGTGCCAGCAGCCGAACAGGGGTGACAAACATTCAGTACTTC. It translates to CASSRTGVTNIQYF.

The chain uses TRBV5-1 and TRBJ2-7; TRBD2 agrees at 9 bases. CDR3 size: 12 residues. The V and J ends lost 3 bases and 5 bases, in that order; junction bases with no gene match: 0. Germline CDR1 reads SGHRS; CDR2 reads YFSETQ. The CDR3 reads CASSSSGNEQYF. The CDR3 coding sequence is TGCGCCAGCAGCTCTAGCGGGAACGAGCAGTACTTC.

The chain carries TRBV7-9 and TRBJ2-7; 9 bases agree with TRBD1. The CDR3 sequence is 16 residues long. The V gene end was trimmed by 4 bases and the J gene end by 2 bases; junction bases not matched to a gene: 9. CDR1 is SEHNR, CDR2 FQNEAQ, per germline (reference sequence). The CDR3 region is CASSSPDRGLTYEQYF. In DNA, the CDR3 is TGTGCCAGCAGCTCCCCGGACAGGGGCCTCACCTACGAGCAGTACTTC.

DNA of the CDR3: TGTGCCAGCAGACAGGGGCCCTTTGGCTACACCTTC. Translated, it gives CASRQGPFGYTF. The rearrangement joins TRBV6-5 to TRBJ1-2; TRBD1 matches 7 bases. The V gene's germline CDR1 is MNHEY and CDR2 SVGAGI. The CDR3 runs 12 residues. J gave up 7 bases and V 6 bases, and 5 bases lay outside the gene matches.